This is a list of T cell receptor beta chains from one sample in a study of blood T cell repertoires in COVID-19. This table comes from immunoSEQ multiplex PCR, and its TCRdb copy is limited to in-frame clones, with some not included. The data contain around 140,000 clones, approximately 89% of them singletons. Source material: peripheral blood. Receptors originate from a woman between 45 and 65 years old with acute or convalescent COVID-19. Each CDR3 is given with its conserved first and last residue. The D gene is left open where the match is weak. Expanded clones are given a class, and other clones once, few, many or no size at all.

j_call,d_call,clone_size,v_call,cdr3_aa,cdr3_nt
TRBJ2-2,TRBD1,.,TRBV7-9,CASRSRDRDTGELFF,TGTGCCAGCAGGTCCCGGGACAGGGACACCGGGGAGCTGTTTTTT
TRBJ2-7,.,.,TRBV6-2/TRBV6-3,CASSLTGEVVYEQYF,TGTGCCAGCAGTTTGACTGGAGAGGTGGTGTACGAGCAGTACTTC
TRBJ1-1,.,.,TRBV19,CASNEGRETEAFF,TGTGCCAGTAACGAGGGGAGGGAGACTGAAGCTTTCTTT
TRBJ2-3,TRBD2,.,TRBV5-1,CASSGRLAGVGTDTQYF,TGCGCCAGCAGCGGACGACTAGCGGGGGTAGGCACAGATACGCAGTATTTT
TRBJ1-4,.,once,TRBV4-2,CASSYSGGGEKLFF,TGTGCCAGCAGCTACTCCGGGGGTGGTGAAAAACTGTTTTTT
TRBJ1-1,.,few,TRBV9,CASSVLPDTEAFF,TGTGCCAGCAGCGTACTACCGGACACTGAAGCTTTCTTT
TRBJ1-2,.,.,TRBV15,CATSRASGSYGYTF,TGTGCCACCAGCAGGGCTTCAGGGTCCTATGGCTACACCTTC
TRBJ1-1,.,.,TRBV27,CASRTTLGLSTAHTEAFF,TGTGCCAGCAGAACTACCCTGGGACTCTCAACCGCCCACACTGAAGCTTTCTTT
TRBJ2-3,TRBD2,once,TRBV7-2,CASSSRRGGTDTQYF,TGTGCCAGCAGCTCACGGCGGGGGGGCACAGATACGCAGTATTTT
TRBJ2-7,.,.,TRBV12-3/TRBV12-4,CASSFNSNPYF,TGTGCCAGCAGTTTTAACAGTAATCCGTACTTC
TRBJ1-1,.,.,TRBV10-3,CAIMRDGDNLNTEAFF,TGTGCCATCATGCGCGACGGGGACAATTTGAACACTGAAGCTTTCTTT
TRBJ2-7,TRBD2,.,TRBV7-8,CASSLAHGRGAYEQYF,TGTGCCAGCAGCTTAGCGCACGGGAGGGGGGCCTACGAGCAGTACTTC
TRBJ2-7,TRBD1,.,TRBV5-1,CASSEGQLLPYEQYF,TGCGCCAGCAGCGAGGGACAGCTCCTACCCTACGAGCAGTACTTC
TRBJ2-7,.,.,TRBV11-2,CASSLGLSPYKQYF,TGTGCCAGCAGCCTAGGACTTTCCCCCTATAAGCAGTACTTC
TRBJ2-5,.,.,TRBV18,CASSPPSRRGQETQYF,TGTGCCAGCTCACCACCGTCCCGGCGGGGCCAAGAGACCCAGTACTTC
TRBJ1-6,TRBD1,.,TRBV19,CASSQGQAGSSYNSPLHF,TGTGCCAGTAGTCAAGGACAGGCGGGGAGCTCCTATAATTCACCCCTCCACTTT
TRBJ1-2,.,.,TRBV5-4,CASSFQQVNYGYTF,TGTGCCAGCAGCTTCCAACAGGTTAACTATGGCTACACCTTC
TRBJ1-5,.,.,TRBV28,CASRTAGQLNQPQHF,TGTGCCAGCAGGACTGCAGGACAGCTCAATCAGCCCCAGCATTTT
TRBJ2-3,.,.,TRBV11-1,CASSLRAGRTDTQYF,TGTGCCAGCAGCCTCCGGGCGGGGAGAACAGATACGCAGTATTTT
TRBJ1-4,.,.,TRBV27,CASGSSTRPTEKLFF,TGTGCCAGCGGTTCCTCGACACGCCCCACGGAAAAACTGTTTTTT
TRBJ1-2,TRBD1,.,TRBV6-6,CASSLPGQGNYGYTF,TGTGCCAGCAGCCTGCCGGGACAGGGGAACTATGGCTACACCTTC
TRBJ1-6,.,few,TRBV2,CASSRPAYRSSYNSPLHF,TGTGCCAGCAGTAGGCCAGCCTACAGGAGCTCCTATAATTCACCCCTCCACTTT
TRBJ1-5,TRBD1,.,TRBV5-1,CASSLEGTGGQPQHF,TGCGCCAGCAGCTTGGAGGGGACAGGCGGTCAGCCCCAGCATTTT